The entry below gives a single T cell receptor beta chain sequence along with its context. In the source study's methods: By means of reference gene primer amplification, nucleated cell counts were estimated. TCRdb's table, derived via immunoSEQ multiplex PCR, lists solely in-frame clones and lacks some. D and trimming were read from the DNA, whereas the V and J calls and clone size are those reported in that table. The table records some 510,000 clones, roughly 90% of them present only once. The sample belongs to a study of blood T cell repertoires in COVID-19. Study-wide context: T cells, B-cell-depleted T cells, or PBMCs supplied cDNA or gDNA.

The CDR3 totals 14 residues. The germline V gene encodes CDR1 ENHRY and CDR2 SYGVKD. With 4 bases removed from V and 0 bases from J, the gap between germline ends came to 7 bases. Clinical histories supplied by participants themselves formed the basis of cohort assignment. Each recovered donor of Cohort 3 presented with two negative PCRs, clearance, or symptom resolution. Sequencing was carried out using PBMCs or T cells enriched from blood (not recorded which). This receptor was identified in a woman between 35 and 50 years old who had recovered from COVID-19. V is TRBV10-3 and J is TRBJ1-5, with a possible D match to TRBD1 (5 bases). CDR3 DNA sequence: TGTGCCATCAGTGGGACAAATAGCAATCAGCCCCAGCATTTT. Translation gives CAISGTNSNQPQHF.